This T cell receptor beta chain derives from a study of shared clonotypes between healthy human individuals. Points from the study as a whole: For sorted subsets, rarefaction showed incomplete sequencing despite large depth.

J gave up 4 bases and V 3 bases, and 8 bases lay outside the gene matches. The CDR3 is 15 residues long. In germline, CDR1 is LNHDA, CDR2 SQIVND (reference sequence). Clones were read by immunoSEQ multiplex PCR, and TCRdb kept only the in-frame ones, dropping some. The table includes some 1.5 million clones, roughly 97% detected once. As for this clone: Its antigen remains unknown.

CD4+ cells yielded CD45RA+ naive and CD45RA-negative memory subsets. The rearrangement joins TRBV19 to TRBJ1-1; the match to TRBD1 covers 7 bases. The sequence was obtained from a man aged 25-40 years in good health. Source material: naive CD4+ T cells sorted from blood. Stated subset: CD45RA+ positively selected. CDR3 bases: TGTGCCAGTAGTATCGGACAGGCCCGCAGCACTGAAGCTTTCTTT. Translating it yields CASSIGQARSTEAFF. Supplemented by reference TRBV19 and TRBJ1-1, the full variable domain reads DGGITQSPKYLFRKEGQNVTLSCEQNLNHDAMYWYRQDPGQGLRLIYYSQIVNDFQKGDIAEGYSVSREKKESFPLTVTSAQKNPTAFYLCASSIGQARSTEAFFGQGTRLTVV.